A single sample is the source of the 18 T cell receptor beta chains below, sequenced in a study of OX40 agonist ivuxolimab in advanced cancers. Produced via immunoSEQ multiplex PCR; TCRdb's table is partial and in-frame only. The data hold some 31,000 clones, with about nine tenths observed a single time. The sample here was CD4+ or CD8+ T cells sorted from blood, taken in a trial of the OX40 agonist ivuxolimab. All receptors come from an adult with an advanced solid tumor such as melanoma, head and neck, liver or kidney cancer.

V and J are TRBV11-2 and TRBJ2-1; 8 bases align to TRBD1. CDR1 is SGHAT and CDR2 is FQNNGV in the germline V gene. V lost 4 bases, J lost 6 bases, and 8 bases stayed unmatched. The CDR3 is 15 amino acids. The CDR3 loop reads CASSSKAGTGNEQFF. CDR3 sequence (DNA): TGTGCCAGCAGCTCAAAGGCCGGGACAGGCAATGAGCAGTTCTTC.

The gene calls are TRBV7-6 and TRBJ2-7, with a tentative D call TRBD1 (6 bases). Germline CDR1 is SGHVS and CDR2 is FNYEAQ. Deletions cut 4 bases from V and 3 bases from J, with 10 bases between. CDR3 size: 13 residues. In nucleotides, the CDR3 is TGTGCCAGCAGCTCAACAGGGTTCTACGAGCAGTACTTC. This sequence encodes CASSSTGFYEQYF.

For the CDR3, the DNA is TGTGCCAGCAGCGTAGGTATACAGCCCACGGAGGGCTACACCTTC. Amino acids: CASSVGIQPTEGYTF. This chain uses TRBV9 with TRBJ1-2; no clear D. CDR1 is SGDLS and CDR2 is YYNGEE in the germline V gene. Trimming took off 0 bases at V and 8 bases at J, with 17 bases between the two ends. The CDR3 is 15 residues long.

This clone is categorized as medium-sized. The CDR3 loop is CASSQGGLGNTIYF. The DNA of the CDR3 is TGCGCCAGCAGCCAAGGGGGGCTGGGAAACACCATATATTTT. The V call is TRBV4-1, the J call TRBJ1-3; D possibly corresponds to TRBD1 (6 bases). This CDR3 contains 14 residues. With 1 base removed from V and 4 bases from J, the gap between germline ends came to 8 bases. Germline V gene lookup returns CDR1 MGHRA and CDR2 YSYEKL.

This chain uses TRBV28 with TRBJ2-1; 9 bases fit TRBD2. Losses at the gene ends were 3 bases for V and 0 bases for J; bases not matched to a gene: 6. CDR1 and CDR2 from the germline V gene are MDHEN and SYDVKM. The CDR3 spans 17 residues. The CDR3 DNA sequence: TGTGCCAGCAGTTTCTCTGCTAGCGGGACCTCCTACAATGAGCAGTTCTTC. Its protein product is CASSFSASGTSYNEQFF.

The chain links TRBV11-2 to TRBJ2-1; D possibly uses TRBD1 or TRBD2 (6 bases each). This CDR3 contains 14 residues. CDR1 and CDR2 (germline): SGHAT, FQNNGV. V lost 6 bases and J lost 8, with 17 bases in between. The CDR3 reads CASSWIWGADEQFF. CDR3 DNA sequence: TGTGCCAGCAGTTGGATTTGGGGGGCGGATGAGCAGTTCTTC.

The chain couples TRBV2 to TRBJ2-3, with D hard to call. Germline lookup yields CDR1 SNHLY and CDR2 FYNNEI. This CDR3 is 14 amino acids long. Trimming left V 10 bases short and J 4 bases short, with 18 bases between. The CDR3 region has the DNA TGTGCCACGCCGTTGGCGGCAATAGCAGATACGCAGTATTTT. Translated: CATPLAAIADTQYF.

The chain recombines TRBV6-6 with TRBJ2-1, with 10 bases identical to TRBD1. Germline CDR1 reads MNHNY; CDR2 reads SVGAGI (reference sequence). J was trimmed by 14 bases and V by 6 bases; bases with no gene match: 4. This CDR3 region has 11 residues. CDR3 region: CASSSGTGEFF. Here the CDR3 DNA reads TGTGCCAGCAGCTCTGGGACAGGGGAGTTCTTC.

This clone has just a few counts. The chain joins TRBV6-5 to TRBJ2-3; D possibly corresponds to TRBD2 (5 bases). The CDR3 extends over 15 amino acids. Per the germline V gene, CDR1 is MNHEY and CDR2 is SVGAGI. The ends were cut back, 0 bases at V and 0 bases at J, with 7 bases in the middle. CDR3 nucleotide sequence: TGTGCCAGCAGTTACTCGACGGGAAGCACAGATACGCAGTATTTT. This translates into CASSYSTGSTDTQYF.

V is TRBV29-1 and J is TRBJ2-4, with D perhaps being TRBD1 or TRBD2 (5 bases each). Trimming shortened V by 3 bases and J by 3 bases, and 21 bases separated the two germline ends. The CDR3 is 17 amino acids. Germline V gene lookup returns CDR1 SQVTM and CDR2 ANQGSEA. The CDR3 nucleotides read TGCAGCGTTGAGAATTGTGGCAGGGAGTGGGGCAAAAACATTCAGTACTTC. Encoded protein: CSVENCGREWGKNIQYF.

This chain uses TRBV21-1 with TRBJ2-3; the DNA was not compared with TRBD2, the D call given in the table. TRBV21-1 is termed a pseudogene. The CDR3 covers 13 residues. This CDR3 is CASSNRFSDTQYF. The DNA for the CDR3 is TGTGCCAGCAGCAATAGATTCTCCGATACGCAGTATTTT.

A single count supports this clone. The rearrangement joins TRBV5-8 to TRBJ1-5; 12 bases agree with TRBD1. The trim removed 3 bases at V and 5 bases at J, leaving 3 bases unmatched. From germline, CDR1 is SGHTS and CDR2 YDEGEE. This CDR3 spans 15 amino acids. The CDR3 bases are TGTGCCAGCAGCTGGGGGACAGGGGGCGATCAGCCCCAGCATTTT. Its translation: CASSWGTGGDQPQHF. The whole variable domain, filled in from reference TRBV5-8 and TRBJ1-5, reads EAGVTQSPTHLIKTRGQQATLRCSPISGHTSVYWYQQALGLGLQFLLWYDEGEERNRGNFPPRFSGRQFPNYSSELNVNALELEDSALYLCASSWGTGGDQPQHFGDGTRLSIL.

The chain links TRBV30 to TRBJ2-1; D is ambiguous. The CDR3 has 13 residues. The germline CDR1 and CDR2 sequences are GTSNPN and SVGIG (reference sequence). Between the trimmed V and J ends, which lost 4 bases and 5 bases, there was a span of 12 bases. CDR3 coding DNA: TGTGCCTGGAACCAAATGGCGAACAATGAGCAGTTCTTC. Translated, it gives CAWNQMANNEQFF.

The chain couples TRBV27 to TRBJ2-7; D call uncertain. The CDR3 spans 13 residues. CDR1 MNHEY and CDR2 SMNVEV come from the germline V gene (reference sequence). V was pared by 2 bases and J by 2 bases, with 7 bases between. Written as DNA, the CDR3 is TGTGCCAGCAGTTTACTGGGCCCCTACGAGCAGTACTTC. It encodes CASSLLGPYEQYF.

This sequence joins TRBV19 and TRBJ2-1; 8 nucleotides match TRBD1. The length of the CDR3 is 15 residues. Trimming removed 3 bases from V and 0 bases from J; junction bases left unmatched: 1. The germline CDR1 and CDR2 sequences are LNHDA and SQIVND (reference sequence). The CDR3 spells CASSIGQGSYNEQFF. The CDR3 DNA reads TGTGCCAGTAGTATCGGACAGGGCTCCTACAATGAGCAGTTCTTC.

CDR3 sequence (DNA): TGTGCCAGCAGCTATCTAGTTGGCGGGGACCAGCACCTCGAGCAGTACTTC. Protein sequence: CASSYLVGGDQHLEQYF. The gene calls are TRBV5-6 and TRBJ2-7; D possibly corresponds to TRBD2 (6 bases). The V gene lost 3 bases and the J gene lost 6 bases, with 25 bases spanning the gap. The CDR3 is made up of 17 amino acids. Germline CDR1 reads SGHDT; CDR2 reads YYEEEE.

V usage is TRBV5-8 and J usage is TRBJ2-2; the match to TRBD1 covers 7 bases. There are 16 residues in the CDR3. J lost 1 base, V lost 4 bases, and 7 bases had no gene match. Germline V lookup: CDR1 SGHTS, CDR2 YDEGEE. The CDR3 coding sequence is TGTGCCAGCAGCAAAGACAGGGTTGAGAACACCGGGGAGCTGTTTTTT. Protein product: CASSKDRVENTGELFF.

This chain uses TRBV5-4 with TRBJ1-1; 8 bases are a match to TRBD1. The CDR3 loop spans 15 amino acids. Germline CDR1 reads SGHNT; CDR2 reads YYREEE (reference sequence). V lost 1 base and J lost 4; bases outside the gene matches: 6. The CDR3: CASSLWEQGGTEAFF. DNA for the CDR3: TGTGCCAGCAGCTTGTGGGAACAGGGGGGCACTGAAGCTTTCTTT.